Listed below are T cell receptor beta chains from one sample, sequenced in a study of response to subunit inactivated influenza vaccine. A single record per CDR3 protein comes from TCRdb applying MiXCR to the RT-PCR reads. The sample contains 500,000 or so distinct CDR3 sequences, approximately 16% of which appear only once. Sequenced here: CD4+ T cells sorted from PBMCs, sampled less than 30 months after vaccination. These receptors all come from a man aged 50-75 years who received an inactivated influenza vaccine. CDR3s include the opening cysteine and the closing phenylalanine or tryptophan. The order of the fields is J gene, clone size, D gene, V gene, CDR3 DNA, CDR3 protein. A D gene is named only where the DNA matches it firmly. Size is stated for part of the rows, as once, few or many counts, or as a class when the clone is expanded.

TRBJ1-5 few NA TRBV6-2/TRBV6-3 TGTGCCAGCAACCCCGGGGGATATAGCAATCAGCCCCAGCATTTT CASNPGGYSNQPQHF
TRBJ2-7 NA NA TRBV7-2 TGTGCCAGCAGCCGATCGAACGAGCAGTACTTC CASSRSNEQYF
TRBJ2-1 NA NA TRBV5-1 TGCGCCAGCAGCTTGGAGGGTCAGGGATTCAATGAGCAGTCCTTC CASSLEGQGFNEQSF
TRBJ1-1 many NA TRBV7-2 TGTGCCAGCAGCTTAGAGGGCTTGAAGAACACTGAAGCTTTCTTT CASSLEGLKNTEAFF
TRBJ2-3 many NA TRBV6-1 TGTGCCAGCAGTGCGGGGGCAGATACGCAGTATTTT CASSAGADTQYF
TRBJ2-3 NA NA TRBV11-1 TGTGCCAGCAGCCGCGGGACGTCGGCAGATACGCAGTATTTT CASSRGTSADTQYF
TRBJ1-5 NA NA TRBV18 TGTGCCAGCTCACGGGCAAGACAGCTCAGCAATCAGCCCCAGCATTTT CASSRARQLSNQPQHF
TRBJ2-1 few NA TRBV5-6 TGTGCCAGCGGTCGCGGCACGGGCAATGAGCAGTTCTTC CASGRGTGNEQFF
TRBJ2-2 once TRBD2 TRBV20-1 TGCATTGCGCGCCAGGGTCCCAGCGGGGTGCTGTTTTTT CIARQGPSGVLFF
TRBJ1-2 NA TRBD1 TRBV5-1 TGCGCCAGCAGCTTGGGGACGACAGGGTGGCCCAACTATGGCTACACCTTC CASSLGTTGWPNYGYTF
TRBJ2-7 many NA TRBV5-1 TGCGCCAGCGCTCTGGCCGGGGCTAGCGAGCAGTACTTC CASALAGASEQYF
TRBJ1-5 few NA TRBV18 TGTGCCAGCACCTCTCAGGGGAATCAGCCCCAGCATTTT CASTSQGNQPQHF
TRBJ1-2 few NA TRBV20-1 TGCAGTGCTAAAAACCTCTTGGGGGACTATGGCTACACCTTC CSAKNLLGDYGYTF
TRBJ1-2 NA NA TRBV3-1 TGTGCCAGCAGCCAGCGCACAGGCGGCTACACCTTC CASSQRTGGYTF
TRBJ2-2 many NA TRBV6-2/TRBV6-3 TGTGCCAGCAGGCCCACAGCATTCACCGCGGAGCTGTTTTTT CASRPTAFTAELFF
TRBJ2-1 NA NA TRBV7-3 TGTGCCAGCAGTCTACGGGAAGGCCGATACAATGAGCAGTTCTTC CASSLREGRYNEQFF
TRBJ2-5 few NA TRBV29-1 TGCAGCGTTCAAACAGGGTCAGAGACCCAGTACTTC CSVQTGSETQYF
TRBJ2-3 few NA TRBV29-1 TGCAGCGTTGAAGATCTCGGGGGAGAGGGGGCAGATACGCAGTATTTT CSVEDLGGEGADTQYF
TRBJ2-7 NA TRBD1 TRBV20-1 TGCAGTGCTAGAGATCAACAGGGGGCGTACGAGCAGTACTTC CSARDQQGAYEQYF
TRBJ2-7 NA NA TRBV20-1 TGCAGTGTCAAGGGGACACCCTACGAGCAGTACTTC CSVKGTPYEQYF
TRBJ2-4 few NA TRBV27 TGTGCCAGCAGTTTCGGGCAGACCAACATTCAGTACTTC CASSFGQTNIQYF
TRBJ2-7 few TRBD2 TRBV12-3/TRBV12-4 TGTGCCAGCAACCATAGGGGACTAGCGGGGGGAATACCATCCTACGAGCAGTACTTC CASNHRGLAGGIPSYEQYF
TRBJ2-5 NA NA TRBV7-2 TGTGCCACCTCCAGGTTCACAGAGACCCAGTACTTC CATSRFTETQYF
TRBJ2-1 NA NA TRBV2 TGTGCCAGCAGTGAAGCGGCGGGCAGGCACAGGGAGCAGTTCTTC CASSEAAGRHREQFF
TRBJ1-5 few TRBD1 TRBV7-9 TGTGCCAGCAGCTCAGGGACAGGTAGGGGGCCCCAGCATTTT CASSSGTGRGPQHF
TRBJ1-2 NA NA TRBV7-9 TGTGCCAGCAGCTTCGGGGAGTCCTATGGCTACACCTTC CASSFGESYGYTF
TRBJ2-2 few NA TRBV6-1 TGTGCCAGCAGTCGGATCGGAAACACCGGGGAGCTGTTTTTT CASSRIGNTGELFF
TRBJ2-7 NA NA TRBV7-2 TGTGCCAGCAGCTTAGAGGGGGGCGTCCCCTACGAGCAGTACTTC CASSLEGGVPYEQYF
TRBJ2-2 few NA TRBV6-1 TGTGCCAGCAGTGAACGTTTGGACGGGGAGCTGTTTTTT CASSERLDGELFF
TRBJ2-3 NA TRBD2 TRBV18 TGTGCCAGCTCACCTCCGGTAACTAGCGGGGGCTTCACAGATACGCAGTATTTT CASSPPVTSGGFTDTQYF
TRBJ2-7 many TRBD2 TRBV29-1 TGCAGCGTTGACGGGGGGAGGTACGAGCAGTACTTC CSVDGGRYEQYF
TRBJ2-3 NA NA TRBV4-3 TGCGCCAGCAGCCCAGATGGGGCTAACACGAATACGCAGTATTTT CASSPDGANTNTQYF
TRBJ2-5 NA NA TRBV7-2 TGTGCCAGCAGCTTTTTCGGGGGAGAGACCCAGTACTTC CASSFFGGETQYF
TRBJ1-5 many TRBD1 TRBV20-1 TGCAGTGCTAGAGAGTTTGGGTCGACAGGGGGCGGTTTTAACAATCAGCCCCAGCATTTT CSAREFGSTGGGFNNQPQHF
TRBJ2-2 few TRBD1 TRBV10-3 TGTGCCATCAGTGAGCACAGGGGGCACACCGACACCGGGGAGCTGTTTTTT CAISEHRGHTDTGELFF
TRBJ1-3 few NA TRBV20-1 TGCAGTGCTAGAGATGTTGTGCTCTCTGGAAACACCATATATTTT CSARDVVLSGNTIYF
TRBJ2-7 NA NA TRBV3-1 TGTGCCAGCAGCCAATCCCCCGGGGCCTCCTACGAGCAGTACTTC CASSQSPGASYEQYF
TRBJ2-1 few NA TRBV11-1 TGTGCCAGCAGTCCATCCTCCGGGACTCTCTCCTACAATGAGCAGTTCTTC CASSPSSGTLSYNEQFF
TRBJ2-7 many NA TRBV5-1 TGTGCCAGCAGCTTATCTACGGGGGCCTACGAGCAGTACTTC CASSLSTGAYEQYF
TRBJ1-2 NA TRBD1 TRBV20-1 TGCAGTGCCACCGACAGGGGCGGCTACACCTTC CSATDRGGYTF
TRBJ2-1 NA TRBD1 TRBV20-1 TGCAGTGCTAGAGCAGGGGGCGAGCAGTTCTTC CSARAGGEQFF
TRBJ2-1 many NA TRBV30 TGTGCCTGGAGTTCCAGCGGGCCCGTGATCTTC CAWSSSGPVIF
TRBJ2-5 few NA TRBV3-1 TGTGCCAGCAGCTCACACGGTGGGGCCCGGGCCCAGTACTTC CASSSHGGARAQYF
TRBJ2-5 few NA TRBV12-3/TRBV12-4 TGTGCCAGCAGTCCGGGGGCCGGTGGGACCCAGTACTTC CASSPGAGGTQYF
TRBJ2-6 many NA TRBV27 TGTGCCAGCAGTCCTCTCTCTGGGGCCAACGTCCTGACTTTC CASSPLSGANVLTF
TRBJ2-3 many NA TRBV7-3 TGTGCCAGCAGCTTATTAGCGGCCAGCACAGATACGCAGTATTTT CASSLLAASTDTQYF
TRBJ2-3 many NA TRBV7-6 TGTGCCAGCAGCCTGAGACGGACACTGTCGGGCACAGATACGCAGTATTTT CASSLRRTLSGTDTQYF
TRBJ2-7 NA TRBD2 TRBV9 TGTGCCAGCAGCGCAGGACTAGCGGGAGACTACGAGCAGTACTTC CASSAGLAGDYEQYF
TRBJ1-1 NA NA TRBV6-5 TGTGCCAGCAGTTACTCGACGGGGACCGCGCACACTGAAGCTTTCTTT CASSYSTGTAHTEAFF
TRBJ2-5 few NA TRBV7-2 TGTGCCAGCAGCTTAGCGCCGAAAGGGCTGGAGACCCAGTACTTC CASSLAPKGLETQYF